This record looks at one T cell receptor beta chain sequence and its context. The antigen is not known. The germline gene is not matched at one end of the junction; a read error may be the cause. The data derive from a study of read filtering for tumor transcriptome and immune sequencing. The CDR3 runs 17 residues. CDR1 and CDR2 (germline): MDHEN, SYDVKM. From about 0.4 ug of RNA, a library with molecular barcoded alpha/delta and beta/gamma adaptors was made. TCRdb redid the calling of the reads with MiXCR, one entry per CDR3 protein. The sample consists of about 130,000 distinct CDR3 sequences, 10% to 15% of them appearing once. Study results and limitations: In IR-seq, single-read clonotypes were 70% to 85% of clonotypes but around 3.5% of reads. Sorted CD138-negative bone marrow cells were not purified T cells.

The TCR was taken from a donor aged 40 or older with multiple myeloma. The sequenced material came from a population of CD138-negative cells sorted from bone marrow. This chain connects TRBV28 to TRBJ2-4; D may correspond to TRBD1 or TRBD2 (5 bases each). The CDR3, as DNA: TGTGCCGGCAGTTTCCGGGACGATGGAGCAGGCAAAAACATTCAGTACTTC. It codes for CAGSFRDDGAGKNIQYF.